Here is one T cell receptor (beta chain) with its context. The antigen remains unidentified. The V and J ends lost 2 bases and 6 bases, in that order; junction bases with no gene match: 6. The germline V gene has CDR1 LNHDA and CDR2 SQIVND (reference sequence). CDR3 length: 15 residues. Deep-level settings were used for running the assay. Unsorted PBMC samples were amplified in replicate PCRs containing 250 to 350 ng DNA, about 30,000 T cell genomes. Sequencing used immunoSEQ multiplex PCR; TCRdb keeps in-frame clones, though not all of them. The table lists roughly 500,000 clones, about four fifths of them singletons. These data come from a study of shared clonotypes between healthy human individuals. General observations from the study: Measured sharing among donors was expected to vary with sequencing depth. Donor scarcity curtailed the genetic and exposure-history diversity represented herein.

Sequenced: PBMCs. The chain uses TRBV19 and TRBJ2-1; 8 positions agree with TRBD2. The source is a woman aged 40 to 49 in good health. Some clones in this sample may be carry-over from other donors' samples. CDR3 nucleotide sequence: TGTGCCAGTAGTATAACGTGGACTAGCAGCAATGAGCAGTTCTTC. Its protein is CASSITWTSSNEQFF.